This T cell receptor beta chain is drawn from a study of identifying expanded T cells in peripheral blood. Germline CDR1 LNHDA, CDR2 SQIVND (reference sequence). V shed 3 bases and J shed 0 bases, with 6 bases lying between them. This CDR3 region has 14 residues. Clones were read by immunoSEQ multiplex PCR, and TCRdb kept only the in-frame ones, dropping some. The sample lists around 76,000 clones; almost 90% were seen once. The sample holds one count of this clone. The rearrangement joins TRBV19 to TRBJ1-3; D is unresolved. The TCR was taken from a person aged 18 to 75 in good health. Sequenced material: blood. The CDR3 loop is CASSMAGSGNTIYF. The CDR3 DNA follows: TGTGCCAGTAGTATGGCGGGCTCTGGAAACACCATATATTTT.